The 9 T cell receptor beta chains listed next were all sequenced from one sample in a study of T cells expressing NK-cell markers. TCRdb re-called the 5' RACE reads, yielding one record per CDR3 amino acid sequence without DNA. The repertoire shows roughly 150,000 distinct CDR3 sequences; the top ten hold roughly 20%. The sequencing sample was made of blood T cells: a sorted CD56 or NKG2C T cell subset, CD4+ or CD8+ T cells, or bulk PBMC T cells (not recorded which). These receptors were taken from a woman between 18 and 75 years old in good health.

This chain's CDR3 is CASSLGYQRTETQYF. The chain couples TRBV7-2 to TRBJ2-5; there is no DNA to check the TCRdb D call of TRBD2. The CDR3 sequence is 15 residues long. Germline loops: CDR1 SGHTA, CDR2 FQGNSA.

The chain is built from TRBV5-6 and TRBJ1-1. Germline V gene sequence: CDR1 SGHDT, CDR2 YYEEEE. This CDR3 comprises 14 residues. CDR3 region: CASSSGPVYTEAFF.

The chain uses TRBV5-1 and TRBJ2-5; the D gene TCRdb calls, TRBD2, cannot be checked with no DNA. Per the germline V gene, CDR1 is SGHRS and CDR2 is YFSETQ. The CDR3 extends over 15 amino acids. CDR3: CASSESTSGQETQYF.

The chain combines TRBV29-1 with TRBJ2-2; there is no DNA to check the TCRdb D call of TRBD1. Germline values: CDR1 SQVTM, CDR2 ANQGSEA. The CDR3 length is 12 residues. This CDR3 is CSVAGQTGELFF.

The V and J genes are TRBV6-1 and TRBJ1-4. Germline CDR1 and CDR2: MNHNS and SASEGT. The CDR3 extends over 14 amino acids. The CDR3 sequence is CASRDSTTNEKLFF.

The CDR3 protein is CATSPPMGYEQYF. The chain uses TRBV15 and TRBJ2-7. Germline CDR1 reads LNHNV; CDR2 reads YYDKDF (reference sequence). The CDR3 is 13 residues long. The full variable domain, in which reference TRBV15 and TRBJ2-7 provide the parts outside the CDR3, is DAMVIQNPRYQVTQFGKPVTLSCSQTLNHNVMYWYQQKSSQAPKLLFHYYDKDFNNEADTPDNFQSRRPNTSFCFLDIRSPGLGDTAMYLCATSPPMGYEQYFGPGTRLTVT.

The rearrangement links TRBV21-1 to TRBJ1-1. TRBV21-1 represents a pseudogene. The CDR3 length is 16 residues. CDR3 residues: CASSKGGGTENTEAFF.

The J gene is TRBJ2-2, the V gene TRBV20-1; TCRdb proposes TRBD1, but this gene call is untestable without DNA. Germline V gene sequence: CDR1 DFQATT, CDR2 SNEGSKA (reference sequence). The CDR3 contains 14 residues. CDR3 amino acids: CSATPSGNTGELFF.

The CDR3: CASSTSPPGEASGNTIYF. The chain joins TRBV9 to TRBJ1-3. The CDR3 is made up of 18 amino acids. Per the germline V gene, CDR1 is SGDLS and CDR2 is YYNGEE.